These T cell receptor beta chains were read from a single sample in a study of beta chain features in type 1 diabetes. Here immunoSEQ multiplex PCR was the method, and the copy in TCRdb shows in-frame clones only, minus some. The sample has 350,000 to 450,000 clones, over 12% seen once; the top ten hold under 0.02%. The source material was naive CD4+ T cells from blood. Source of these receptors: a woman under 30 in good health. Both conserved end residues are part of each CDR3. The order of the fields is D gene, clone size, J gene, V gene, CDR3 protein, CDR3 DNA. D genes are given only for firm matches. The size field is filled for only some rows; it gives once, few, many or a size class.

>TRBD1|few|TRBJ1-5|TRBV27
CASSRGQVNQPQHF
TGTGCCAGCAGTCGCGGACAGGTCAATCAGCCCCAGCATTTT
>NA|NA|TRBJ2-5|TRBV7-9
CASSPQVPRGTQYF
TGTGCCAGCAGCCCACAGGTCCCTAGAGGGACCCAGTACTTC
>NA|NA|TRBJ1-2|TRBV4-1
CASSQLANANYGYTF
TGCGCCAGCAGCCAACTTGCGAACGCCAACTATGGCTACACCTTC
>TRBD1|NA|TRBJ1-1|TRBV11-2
CASSRDRGPEAFF
TGTGCCAGCAGCCGGGACAGAGGGCCTGAAGCTTTCTTT
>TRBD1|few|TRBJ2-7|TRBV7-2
CASSLAQGALYEQYF
TGTGCCAGCAGCTTAGCGCAGGGGGCCCTCTACGAGCAGTACTTC
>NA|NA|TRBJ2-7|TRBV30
CAWSRGGAVPYEQYF
TGTGCCTGGAGCCGTGGGGGGGCAGTTCCCTACGAGCAGTACTTC
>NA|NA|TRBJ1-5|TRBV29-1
CSVGIGGDGNQPQHF
TGCAGCGTTGGGATTGGAGGGGATGGCAATCAGCCCCAGCATTTT
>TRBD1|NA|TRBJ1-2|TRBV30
CAWSAQGLSGYTF
TGTGCCTGGAGTGCACAGGGGCTGAGTGGCTACACCTTC
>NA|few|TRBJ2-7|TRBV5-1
CASSLEGRGSYEQYF
TGCGCCAGCAGCTTGGAGGGCCGGGGATCCTACGAGCAGTACTTC
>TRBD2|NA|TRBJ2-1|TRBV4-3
CASSRREGSYNEQFF
TGCGCCAGCAGCCGGAGGGAGGGGAGCTACAATGAGCAGTTCTTC
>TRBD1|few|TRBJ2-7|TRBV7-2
CASSSWPQGSGMDEQYF
TGTGCCAGCAGCTCCTGGCCACAGGGGAGTGGGATGGACGAGCAGTACTTC
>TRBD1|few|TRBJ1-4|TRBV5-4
CASSLDRGMDKLFF
TGTGCCAGCAGCTTGGACAGGGGGATGGATAAACTGTTTTTT
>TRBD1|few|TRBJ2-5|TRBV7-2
CASRQAGTGETQYF
TGTGCCAGCAGACAAGCCGGGACAGGGGAGACCCAGTACTTC
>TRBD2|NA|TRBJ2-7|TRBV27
CASSSGLAGTNEQYF
TGTGCCAGCAGTTCGGGACTAGCGGGAACCAACGAGCAGTACTTC
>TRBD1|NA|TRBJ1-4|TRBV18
CASSPNGQGNEKLFF
TGTGCCAGCTCACCAAATGGACAGGGGAACGAAAAACTGTTTTTT
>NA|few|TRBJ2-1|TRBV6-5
CASGQQYSYNEQFF
TGTGCCAGTGGACAGCAATACTCCTACAATGAGCAGTTCTTC
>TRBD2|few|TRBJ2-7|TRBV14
CASSQGLAGGYEQYF
TGTGCCAGCAGCCAAGGACTAGCGGGAGGCTACGAGCAGTACTTC
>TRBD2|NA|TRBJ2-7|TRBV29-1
CSALPAGAGYEQYF
TGCAGCGCCCTCCCAGCGGGAGCAGGCTACGAGCAGTACTTC
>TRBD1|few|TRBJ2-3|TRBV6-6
CASSYSKDRGTQYF
TGTGCCAGCAGTTACTCGAAGGACAGGGGTACGCAGTATTTT
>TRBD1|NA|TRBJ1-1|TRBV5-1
CASSLLRGTNTEAFF
TGCGCCAGCAGCTTACTCAGGGGGACAAACACTGAAGCTTTCTTT
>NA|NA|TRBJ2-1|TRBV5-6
CASSLLRDKDGEQFF
TGTGCCAGCAGCTTGTTGCGGGATAAGGATGGTGAGCAGTTCTTC
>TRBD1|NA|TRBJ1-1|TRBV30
CAWSFPGTGVTEAFF
TGTGCCTGGAGTTTCCCCGGGACAGGGGTTACTGAAGCTTTCTTT